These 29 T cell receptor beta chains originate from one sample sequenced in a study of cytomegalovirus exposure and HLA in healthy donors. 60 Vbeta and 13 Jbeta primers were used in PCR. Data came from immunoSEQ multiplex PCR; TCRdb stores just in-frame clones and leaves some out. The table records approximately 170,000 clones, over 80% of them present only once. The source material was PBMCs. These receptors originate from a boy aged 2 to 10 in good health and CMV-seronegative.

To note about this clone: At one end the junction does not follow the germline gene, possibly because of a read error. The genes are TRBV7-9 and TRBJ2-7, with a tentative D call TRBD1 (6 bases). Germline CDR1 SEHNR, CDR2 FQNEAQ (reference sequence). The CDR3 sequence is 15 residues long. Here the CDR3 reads CSSDNLGGYSYEQYF. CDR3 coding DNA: TGTTCCAGCGACAACTTAGGGGGATACTCCTACGAGCAGTACTTC.

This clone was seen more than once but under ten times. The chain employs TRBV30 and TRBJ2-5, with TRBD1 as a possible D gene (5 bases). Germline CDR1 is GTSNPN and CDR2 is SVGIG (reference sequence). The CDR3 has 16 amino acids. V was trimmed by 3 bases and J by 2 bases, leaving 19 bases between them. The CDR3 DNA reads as TGTGCCTGGAGCCCCCCCGCAGGGCTCGAACAAGAGACCCAGTACTTC. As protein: CAWSPPAGLEQETQYF. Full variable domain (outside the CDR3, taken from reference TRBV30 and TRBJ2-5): SQTIHQWPATLVQPVGSPLSLECTVEGTSNPNLYWYRQAAGRGLQLLFYSVGIGQISSEVPQNLSASRPQDRQFILSSKKLLLSDSGFYLCAWSPPAGLEQETQYFGPGTRLLVL.

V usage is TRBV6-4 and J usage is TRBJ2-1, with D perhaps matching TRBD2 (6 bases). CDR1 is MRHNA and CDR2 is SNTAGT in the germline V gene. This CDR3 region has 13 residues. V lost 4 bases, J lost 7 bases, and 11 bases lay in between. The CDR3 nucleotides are TGTGCCAGCAGTGCTGAGGGGAGGAATGAGCAGTTCTTC. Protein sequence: CASSAEGRNEQFF.

CDR3 nucleotide sequence: TGTGCCAGCAGTTCAGGATCAGGAGAGACCCAGTACTTC. This sequence encodes CASSSGSGETQYF. The gene calls are TRBV7-2 and TRBJ2-5; D is ambiguous. The CDR3 is 13 residues long. Trimming removed 6 bases at V and 4 bases at J, with 12 bases between. CDR1 and CDR2 from the germline V gene are SGHTA and FQGNSA. The full variable domain, rest sourced from reference TRBV7-2 and TRBJ2-5, is GAGVSQSPSNKVTEKGKDVELRCDPISGHTALYWYRQSLGQGLEFLIYFQGNSAPDKSGLPSDRFSAERTGGSVSTLTIQRTQQEDSAVYLCASSSGSGETQYFGPGTRLLVL.

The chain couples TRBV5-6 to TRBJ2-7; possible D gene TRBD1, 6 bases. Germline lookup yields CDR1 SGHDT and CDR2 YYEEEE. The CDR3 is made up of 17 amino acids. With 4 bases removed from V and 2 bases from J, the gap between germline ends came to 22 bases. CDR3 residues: CASSPTPGDLAPYEQYF. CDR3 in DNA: TGTGCCAGCAGCCCCACCCCAGGGGACCTCGCCCCCTACGAGCAGTACTTC. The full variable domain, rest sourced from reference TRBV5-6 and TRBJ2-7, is DAGVTQSPTHLIKTRGQQVTLRCSPKSGHDTVSWYQQALGQGPQFIFQYYEEEERQRGNFPDRFSGHQFPNYSSELNVNALLLGDSALYLCASSPTPGDLAPYEQYFGPGTRLTVT.

CDR3 nucleotide sequence: TGTGCCAGCAGCCAAAGCCAGACAGGGGGAAAAAATGAAAAACTGTTTTTT. Protein: CASSQSQTGGKNEKLFF. The chain has TRBV2 and TRBJ1-4; 9 bases line up with TRBD1. This CDR3 has 17 amino acids. The V and J ends lost 6 bases and 5 bases, in that order; junction bases with no gene match: 13. CDR1 is SNHLY and CDR2 is FYNNEI in the germline V gene.

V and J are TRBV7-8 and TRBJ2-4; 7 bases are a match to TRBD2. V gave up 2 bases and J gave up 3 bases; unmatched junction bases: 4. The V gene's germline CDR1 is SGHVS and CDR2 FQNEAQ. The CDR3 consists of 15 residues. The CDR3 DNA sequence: TGTGCCAGCAGCTTATATACTAGCGACAAAAACATTCAGTACTTC. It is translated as CASSLYTSDKNIQYF.

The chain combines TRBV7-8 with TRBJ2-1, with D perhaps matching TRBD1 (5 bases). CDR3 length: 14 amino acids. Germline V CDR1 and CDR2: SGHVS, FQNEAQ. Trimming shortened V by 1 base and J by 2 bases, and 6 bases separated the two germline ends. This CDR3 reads CASSLEGTYNEQFF. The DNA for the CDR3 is TGTGCCAGCAGCTTAGAGGGGACCTACAATGAGCAGTTCTTC.

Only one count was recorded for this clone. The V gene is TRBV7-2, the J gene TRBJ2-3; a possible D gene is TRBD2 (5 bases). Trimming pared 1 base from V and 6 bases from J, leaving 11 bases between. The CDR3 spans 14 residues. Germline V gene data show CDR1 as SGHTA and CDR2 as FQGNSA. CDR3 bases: TGTGCCAGCAGCTTAGGAGGGAATAGGGATACGCAGTATTTT. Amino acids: CASSLGGNRDTQYF.

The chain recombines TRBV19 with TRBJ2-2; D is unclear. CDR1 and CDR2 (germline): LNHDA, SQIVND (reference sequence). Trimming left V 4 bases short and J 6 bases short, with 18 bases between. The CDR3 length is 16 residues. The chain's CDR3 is CASSTSPPLRAGELFF. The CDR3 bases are TGTGCCAGTAGTACCTCTCCCCCTCTTCGAGCCGGGGAGCTGTTTTTT.

CDR3 in amino acids: CASSHHRVLRSSGANVLTF. In DNA, the CDR3 is TGCGCCAGCAGCCATCACAGGGTTTTACGATCCTCTGGGGCCAACGTCCTGACTTTC. The genes are TRBV4-1 and TRBJ2-6; D perhaps matches TRBD1 (6 bases). Germline CDR1 reads MGHRA; CDR2 reads YSYEKL. V dropped 3 bases and J dropped 0 bases, with 18 bases sitting between them. The CDR3 spans 19 residues.

CDR3 protein: CARTSGDTLYSNQPQHF. The CDR3 DNA reads TGTGCCAGGACCTCCGGGGACACCCTGTATAGCAATCAGCCCCAGCATTTT. The chain has TRBV5-6 and TRBJ1-5; D may be TRBD1 (6 bases). V gave up 8 bases and J gave up 0 bases, with 21 bases separating them. Looked up from germline, CDR1 is SGHDT and CDR2 is YYEEEE. This CDR3 is 17 amino acids long. Supplemented by reference TRBV5-6 and TRBJ1-5, the full variable domain reads DAGVTQSPTHLIKTRGQQVTLRCSPKSGHDTVSWYQQALGQGPQFIFQYYEEEERQRGNFPDRFSGHQFPNYSSELNVNALLLGDSALYLCARTSGDTLYSNQPQHFGDGTRLSIL.

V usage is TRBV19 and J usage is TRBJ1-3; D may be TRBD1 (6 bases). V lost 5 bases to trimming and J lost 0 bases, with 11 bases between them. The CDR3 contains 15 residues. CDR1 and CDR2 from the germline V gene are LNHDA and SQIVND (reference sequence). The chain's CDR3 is CASSYGGLSGNTIYF. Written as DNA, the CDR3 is TGTGCCAGTAGTTACGGGGGGCTCTCTGGAAACACCATATATTTT.

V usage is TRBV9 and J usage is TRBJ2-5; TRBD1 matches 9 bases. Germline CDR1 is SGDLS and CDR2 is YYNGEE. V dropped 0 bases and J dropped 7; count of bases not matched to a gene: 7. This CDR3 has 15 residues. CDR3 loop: CASSVEGRTGATQYF. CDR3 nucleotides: TGTGCCAGCAGCGTAGAGGGAAGGACAGGGGCGACCCAGTACTTC. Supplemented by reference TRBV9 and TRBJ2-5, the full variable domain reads DSGVTQTPKHLITATGQRVTLRCSPRSGDLSVYWYQQSLDQGLQFLIQYYNGEERAKGNILERFSAQQFPDLHSELNLSSLELGDSALYFCASSVEGRTGATQYFGPGTRLLVL.

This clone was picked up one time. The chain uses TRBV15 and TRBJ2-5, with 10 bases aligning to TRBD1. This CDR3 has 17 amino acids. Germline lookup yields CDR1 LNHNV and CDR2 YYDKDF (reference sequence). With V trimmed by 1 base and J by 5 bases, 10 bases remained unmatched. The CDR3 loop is CATSRAGTGAHRETQYF. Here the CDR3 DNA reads TGTGCCACCAGCAGAGCCGGGACAGGGGCCCATCGGGAGACCCAGTACTTC.

Here the CDR3 reads CASSPMSRRDRAHSTYEQYV. The CDR3 bases are TGCGCCAGCAGCCCGATGAGTAGACGGGACAGGGCGCATAGTACATACGAGCAGTACGTC. The genes are TRBV5-1 and TRBJ2-7; TRBD1 aligns across 9 bases. The J segment lost 4 bases and the V segment lost 4 bases, leaving 24 bases of the junction unmatched. This CDR3 is 20 amino acids long. Germline lookup yields CDR1 SGHRS and CDR2 YFSETQ.

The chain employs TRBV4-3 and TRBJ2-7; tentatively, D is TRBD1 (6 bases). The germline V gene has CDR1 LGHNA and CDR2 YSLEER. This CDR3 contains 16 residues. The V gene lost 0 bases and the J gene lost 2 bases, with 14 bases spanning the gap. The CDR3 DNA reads TGCGCCAGCAGCCAAGATCGACACAGGGACACCTACGAGCAGTACTTC. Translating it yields CASSQDRHRDTYEQYF.

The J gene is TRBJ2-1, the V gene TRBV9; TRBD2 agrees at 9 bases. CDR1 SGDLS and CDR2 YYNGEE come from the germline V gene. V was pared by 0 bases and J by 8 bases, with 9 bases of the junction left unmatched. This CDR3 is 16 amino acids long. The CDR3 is CASSVEDLAGRYEQFF. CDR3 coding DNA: TGTGCCAGCAGCGTAGAGGATCTAGCGGGGCGCTATGAGCAGTTCTTC.

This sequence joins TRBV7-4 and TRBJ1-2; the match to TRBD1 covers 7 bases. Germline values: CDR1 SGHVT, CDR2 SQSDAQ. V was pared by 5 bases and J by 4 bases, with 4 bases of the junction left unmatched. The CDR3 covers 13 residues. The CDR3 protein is CASSPDRIYGYTF. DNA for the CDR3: TGTGCCAGCAGCCCGGACAGGATCTATGGCTACACCTTC. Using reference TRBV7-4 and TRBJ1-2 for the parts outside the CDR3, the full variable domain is GAGVSQSPRYKVAKRGRDVALRCDSISGHVTLYWYRQTLGQGSEVLTYSQSDAQRDKSGRPSGRFSAERPERSVSTLKIQRTEQGDSAVYLCASSPDRIYGYTFGSGTRLTVV.

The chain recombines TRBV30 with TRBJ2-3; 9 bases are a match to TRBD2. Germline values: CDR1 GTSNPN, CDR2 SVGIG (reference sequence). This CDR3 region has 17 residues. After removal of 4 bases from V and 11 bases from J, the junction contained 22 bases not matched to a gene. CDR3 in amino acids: CAWIMSSNSGRTGMQYF. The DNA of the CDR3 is TGTGCCTGGATCATGAGCTCAAATAGCGGGAGAACTGGTATGCAGTATTTT.

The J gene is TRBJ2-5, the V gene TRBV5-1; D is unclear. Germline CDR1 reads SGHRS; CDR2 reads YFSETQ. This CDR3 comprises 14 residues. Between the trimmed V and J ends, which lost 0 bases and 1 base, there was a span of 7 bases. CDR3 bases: TGCGCCAGCAGCTTGGGTGCCAGCCAAGAGACCCAGTACTTC. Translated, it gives CASSLGASQETQYF.

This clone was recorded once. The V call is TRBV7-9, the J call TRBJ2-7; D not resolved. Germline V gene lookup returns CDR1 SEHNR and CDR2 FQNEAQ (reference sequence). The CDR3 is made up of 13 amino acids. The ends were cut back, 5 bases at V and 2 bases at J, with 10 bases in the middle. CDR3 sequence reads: CASSLSVPYEQYF. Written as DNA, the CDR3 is TGTGCCAGCAGCCTCAGCGTACCCTACGAGCAGTACTTC.

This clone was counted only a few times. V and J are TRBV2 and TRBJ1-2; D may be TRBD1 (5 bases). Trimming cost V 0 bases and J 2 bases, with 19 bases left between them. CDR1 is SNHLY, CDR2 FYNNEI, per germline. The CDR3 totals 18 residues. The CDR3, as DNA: TGTGCCAGCAGTGAAGCGAAAACAGGACATCTCGGGAACTATGGCTACACCTTC. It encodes CASSEAKTGHLGNYGYTF. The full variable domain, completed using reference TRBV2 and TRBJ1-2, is EPEVTQTPSHQVTQMGQEVILRCVPISNHLYFYWYRQILGQKVEFLVSFYNNEISEKSEIFDDQFSVERPDGSNFTLKIRSTKLEDSAMYFCASSEAKTGHLGNYGYTFGSGTRLTVV.

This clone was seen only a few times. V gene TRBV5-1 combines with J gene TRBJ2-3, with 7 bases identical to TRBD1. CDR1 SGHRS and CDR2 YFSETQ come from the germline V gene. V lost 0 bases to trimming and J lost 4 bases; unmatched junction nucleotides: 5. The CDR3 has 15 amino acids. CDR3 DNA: TGCGCCAGCAGCTTGGAGGCAGGGGGTGCAGATACGCAGTATTTT. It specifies CASSLEAGGADTQYF.

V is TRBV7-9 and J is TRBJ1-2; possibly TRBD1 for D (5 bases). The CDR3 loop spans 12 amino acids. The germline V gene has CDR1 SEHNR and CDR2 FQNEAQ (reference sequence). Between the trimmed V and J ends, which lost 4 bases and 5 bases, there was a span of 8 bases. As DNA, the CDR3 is TGTGCCAGCAGCTCCCGACAGTATGGCTACACCTTC. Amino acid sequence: CASSSRQYGYTF.

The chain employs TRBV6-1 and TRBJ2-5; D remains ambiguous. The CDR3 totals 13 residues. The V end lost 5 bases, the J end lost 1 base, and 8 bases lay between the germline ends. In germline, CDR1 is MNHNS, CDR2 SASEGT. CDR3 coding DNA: TGTGCCAGCAGTCTGTCGGGCCAAGAGACCCAGTACTTC. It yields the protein CASSLSGQETQYF.

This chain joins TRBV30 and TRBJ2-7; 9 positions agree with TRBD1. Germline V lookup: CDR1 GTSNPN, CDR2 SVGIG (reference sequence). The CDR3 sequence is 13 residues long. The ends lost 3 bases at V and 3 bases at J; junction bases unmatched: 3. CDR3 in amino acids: CAWSGTGSYEQYV. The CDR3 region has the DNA TGTGCCTGGAGCGGGACAGGGAGCTACGAGCAGTACGTC.

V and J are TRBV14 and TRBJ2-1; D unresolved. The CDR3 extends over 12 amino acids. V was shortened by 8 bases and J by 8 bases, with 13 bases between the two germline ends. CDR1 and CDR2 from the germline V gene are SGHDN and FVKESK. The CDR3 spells CASSPGPHEQFF. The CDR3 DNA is TGTGCCAGCTCCCCTGGGCCCCATGAGCAGTTCTTC.

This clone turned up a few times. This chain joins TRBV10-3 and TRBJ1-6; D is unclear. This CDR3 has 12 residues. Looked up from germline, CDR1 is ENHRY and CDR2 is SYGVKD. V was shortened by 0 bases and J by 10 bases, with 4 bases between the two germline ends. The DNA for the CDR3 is TGTGCCATCAGTGAGTCCCGGTCACCCCTCCACTTT. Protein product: CAISESRSPLHF.